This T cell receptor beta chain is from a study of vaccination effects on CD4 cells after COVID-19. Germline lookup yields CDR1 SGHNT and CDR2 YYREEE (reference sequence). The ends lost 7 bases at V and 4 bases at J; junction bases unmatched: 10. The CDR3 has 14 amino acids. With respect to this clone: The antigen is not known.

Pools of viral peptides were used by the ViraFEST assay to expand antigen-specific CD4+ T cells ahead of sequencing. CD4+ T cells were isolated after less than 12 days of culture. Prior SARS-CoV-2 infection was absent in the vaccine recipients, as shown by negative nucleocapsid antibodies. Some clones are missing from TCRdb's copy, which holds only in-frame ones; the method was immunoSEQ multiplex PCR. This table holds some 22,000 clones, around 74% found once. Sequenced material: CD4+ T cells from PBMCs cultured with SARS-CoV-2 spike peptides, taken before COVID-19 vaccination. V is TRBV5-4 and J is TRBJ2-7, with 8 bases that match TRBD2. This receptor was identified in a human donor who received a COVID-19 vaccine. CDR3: CASSGRATVYEQYF. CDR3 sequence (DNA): TGTGCCAGCTCCGGGAGGGCCACAGTTTACGAGCAGTACTTC. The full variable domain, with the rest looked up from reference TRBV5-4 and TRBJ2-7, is ETGVTQSPTHLIKTRGQQVTLRCSSQSGHNTVSWYQQALGQGPQFIFQYYREEENGRGNFPPRFSGLQFPNYSSELNVNALELDDSALYLCASSGRATVYEQYFGPGTRLTVT.